The rows below give T cell receptor beta chains drawn from one sample of a study of T cell repertoires in cytomegalovirus infection. For these receptors, no antigen is known. TCRdb re-called the reads through MiXCR, storing one row per CDR3 protein. This repertoire shows about 830,000 distinct CDR3 sequences, around a third found once; its top ten account for 12%. The sequencing here drew on cultured CD8+ T cells from PBMCs, taken from culture after CMV antigen stimulation. The origin of the receptors is a human donor in good health (CMV status not recorded). Some clones in this sample may be carry-over from other donors' samples. Both conserved end residues are part of each CDR3. A D gene is named only where the DNA matches it firmly. Rows may omit the clone size; those that give it use once, few, many or a size class.

j_gene: TRBJ2-1; d_gene: TRBD2; abundance: few; v_gene: TRBV12-3/TRBV12-4; CDR3nt: TGTGCCAGCAGTCGACCCGGGACTAGCAATGAGCAGTTCTTC; CDR3aa: CASSRPGTSNEQFF
j_gene: TRBJ1-5; d_gene: .; abundance: few; v_gene: TRBV7-8; CDR3nt: TGTGCCAGCAGCTTAGGGCTGGGACAAAATCAGCCCCAGCATTTT; CDR3aa: CASSLGLGQNQPQHF
j_gene: TRBJ2-1; d_gene: TRBD1; abundance: .; v_gene: TRBV27; CDR3nt: TGTGCCAGCAGTTTCCAAACAGGGGGCGATGAGCAGTTCTTC; CDR3aa: CASSFQTGGDEQFF
j_gene: TRBJ1-1; d_gene: .; abundance: few; v_gene: TRBV6-5; CDR3nt: TGTGCCAGCAGTTACGTGGGTGGTGGGAACACTGAAGCTTTCTTT; CDR3aa: CASSYVGGGNTEAFF
j_gene: TRBJ2-7; d_gene: TRBD1; abundance: .; v_gene: TRBV6-2/TRBV6-3; CDR3nt: TGTGCCAGCAGTTACTTTCCGGGACAGGGACCTTACGAGCAGTACTTC; CDR3aa: CASSYFPGQGPYEQYF
j_gene: TRBJ1-1; d_gene: .; abundance: .; v_gene: TRBV27; CDR3nt: TGTGCCAGCAGCCCCCGTCCCCCGGGACACCTCGAAACTGAAGCTTTCTTT; CDR3aa: CASSPRPPGHLETEAFF
j_gene: TRBJ1-5; d_gene: TRBD1; abundance: .; v_gene: TRBV6-1; CDR3nt: TGTGCCAGCAGGAGGGGGACAGGGTACGGGCAGCCCCAGCATTTT; CDR3aa: CASRRGTGYGQPQHF
j_gene: TRBJ2-2; d_gene: TRBD1; abundance: .; v_gene: TRBV19; CDR3nt: TGTGCCAGTAGCCTTATTAGGGACAGAAACACCGGGGAGCTGTTTTTT; CDR3aa: CASSLIRDRNTGELFF
j_gene: TRBJ2-6; d_gene: .; abundance: many; v_gene: TRBV7-8; CDR3nt: TGTGCCAGCAGGGGGACAGGACTAGCGAGAGGCTCTGGGGCCAACGTCCTGACTTTC; CDR3aa: CASRGTGLARGSGANVLTF
j_gene: TRBJ2-1; d_gene: .; abundance: .; v_gene: TRBV12-5; CDR3nt: TGTGCTAGTGGTGGGGGTGGGGGGGCCTCCTACAATGAGCAGTTCTTC; CDR3aa: CASGGGGGASYNEQFF
j_gene: TRBJ1-2; d_gene: TRBD1; abundance: .; v_gene: TRBV4-3; CDR3nt: TGCGCCAGCAGCCACCGCCCGGGACAGGGGGCAGACTATGGCTACACCTTC; CDR3aa: CASSHRPGQGADYGYTF
j_gene: TRBJ1-2; d_gene: .; abundance: many; v_gene: TRBV7-8; CDR3nt: TGTGCCAGCAGTTCGGGCGCCATAACTATCGGCTACACCTTC; CDR3aa: CASSSGAITIGYTF
j_gene: TRBJ2-1; d_gene: TRBD2; abundance: many; v_gene: TRBV7-8; CDR3nt: TGTGCCAGCAGCTTAATTCTGAGCGGGGGCCCGCCCCCCGGCTCCTACAATGAGCAGTTCTTC; CDR3aa: CASSLILSGGPPPGSYNEQFF
j_gene: TRBJ2-1; d_gene: TRBD2; abundance: few; v_gene: TRBV2; CDR3nt: TGTGCCAGCGCAGCGGGGGGGGTCTACAATGAGCAGTTCTTC; CDR3aa: CASAAGGVYNEQFF
j_gene: TRBJ1-1; d_gene: .; abundance: few; v_gene: TRBV6-2/TRBV6-3; CDR3nt: TGTGCCAGCGGGGCCGGGGACGCTGAAGCTTTCTTT; CDR3aa: CASGAGDAEAFF
j_gene: TRBJ1-5; d_gene: .; abundance: .; v_gene: TRBV7-9; CDR3nt: TGTGTCAGCACCCGAATAGAGGGTCAGCCCCAGCATTTT; CDR3aa: CVSTRIEGQPQHF
j_gene: TRBJ1-2; d_gene: .; abundance: few; v_gene: TRBV20-1; CDR3nt: TGCAGTGCTAGAGACCCTGGGGGGACGAACTATGGCTACACCTTC; CDR3aa: CSARDPGGTNYGYTF
j_gene: TRBJ2-3; d_gene: .; abundance: many; v_gene: TRBV7-6; CDR3nt: TGTGCCAGCAGCCACAACCTAGACTCCACAGATACGCAGTATTTT; CDR3aa: CASSHNLDSTDTQYF
j_gene: TRBJ2-3; d_gene: TRBD2; abundance: few; v_gene: TRBV6-4; CDR3nt: TGTGCCAGCAGAATGACTAGCCGAGATACGCAGTATTTT; CDR3aa: CASRMTSRDTQYF
j_gene: TRBJ2-3; d_gene: .; abundance: few; v_gene: TRBV27; CDR3nt: TGTGCCAGCGAGCCCCGGGACTCGGGGAGGCGGGGGCAGTATTTT; CDR3aa: CASEPRDSGRRGQYF
j_gene: TRBJ2-3; d_gene: .; abundance: many; v_gene: TRBV12-3/TRBV12-4; CDR3nt: TGTGCCAGCACTTTTTACGCGGCTAGCACAGATACGCAGTATTTT; CDR3aa: CASTFYAASTDTQYF
j_gene: TRBJ2-5; d_gene: TRBD1; abundance: .; v_gene: TRBV5-4; CDR3nt: TGTGCCAGCAGCCGAACCCAGGGGGCGGGGGAGACCCAGTACTTC; CDR3aa: CASSRTQGAGETQYF
j_gene: TRBJ2-1; d_gene: TRBD1; abundance: .; v_gene: TRBV6-1; CDR3nt: TGTGCCAGCAGTGAAGGGTACCGGGACAGGGGGCGAATGACCTACAATGAGCAGTTCTTC; CDR3aa: CASSEGYRDRGRMTYNEQFF
j_gene: TRBJ2-1; d_gene: .; abundance: many; v_gene: TRBV7-2; CDR3nt: TGTGCCAGCAGCTCTTCCATACTAAGAGGGAATGAGCAGTTCTTC; CDR3aa: CASSSSILRGNEQFF